Sequencing of this TCR beta chain was carried out in a study of T cell responses to AZD1222 COVID-19 vaccine. Notes on the study in general: Spike-specific TCRs gained breadth and depth after people received two AZD1222 doses. Repertoire samples came only from after the peak T cell response.

Remarks on this clone: Its antigen is as yet unknown.

V was pared by 0 bases and J by 5 bases, with 7 bases between. CDR3 length: 13 amino acids. CDR1 is MNHNS, CDR2 SASEGT, per germline. Repertoires were generated with immunoSEQ multiplex PCR, while TCRdb's copy carries only in-frame clones and drops some. The data contain more than 95,000 clones, around 88% of them seen just once; the ten biggest clones take up just over 9.5%. The genes are TRBV6-1 and TRBJ1-1; a weak D match, TRBD1 (5 bases). The sample consisted of peripheral blood, taken on day 0 of AZD1222 vaccination. The TCR originated in an adult in good health. The CDR3 here is CASSEAWGTEAFF. In DNA, the CDR3 is TGTGCCAGCAGTGAAGCTTGGGGGACTGAAGCTTTCTTT.